This entry lists 27 T cell receptor beta chains sequenced from one sample in a study of PD-1 blockade in classical Hodgkin lymphoma. The table came from immunoSEQ multiplex PCR; TCRdb's copy has only in-frame clones and leaves some out. The sample shows tens of thousands of clones, around 87% of them seen only once. Relapse after autologous stem cell transplantation occurred in every patient, and brentuximab vedotin exposure varied. The sample here was peripheral blood mononuclear cells (PBMCs), taken at baseline. These receptor sequences come from a human donor with classical Hodgkin lymphoma.

This clone was counted once. The chain joins TRBV19 to TRBJ2-5; tentative D call: TRBD2 (6 bases). CDR1 is LNHDA, CDR2 SQIVND, per germline (reference sequence). Trimming removed 4 bases at V and 5 bases at J, with 11 bases between. The CDR3 spans 13 residues. CDR3 loop: CASSTLAMETQYF. CDR3 nucleotides: TGTGCCAGTAGTACCCTAGCGATGGAGACCCAGTACTTC.

V gene TRBV6-6 combines with J gene TRBJ1-1; 7 bases are a match to TRBD1. With V trimmed by 6 bases and J by 2 bases, 12 bases remained unmatched. The CDR3 covers 16 residues. Per germline, CDR1 MNHNY and CDR2 SVGAGI (reference sequence). The CDR3 nucleotides read TGTGCCAGCAGATCAAACCGGGACAGACATAACACTGAAGCTTTCTTT. Protein sequence: CASRSNRDRHNTEAFF.

This clone was seen a handful of times. The genes are TRBV4-1 and TRBJ2-5; a weak D match, TRBD1 (6 bases). CDR3 length: 14 residues. Germline lookup yields CDR1 MGHRA and CDR2 YSYEKL. Deletions cut 1 base from V and 5 bases from J, with 11 bases between. DNA of the CDR3: TGCGCCAGCAGCCAAGTGGGGGCTTGGGAGACCCAGTACTTC. Encoded protein: CASSQVGAWETQYF.

The CDR3 is CAHRGGGANVLTF. In DNA, the CDR3 is TGTGCCCACAGGGGTGGTGGGGCCAACGTCCTGACTTTC. The V gene is TRBV30, the J gene TRBJ2-6; 7 nucleotides align to TRBD1. Per germline, CDR1 GTSNPN and CDR2 SVGIG (reference sequence). The CDR3 consists of 13 residues. With V trimmed by 8 bases and J by 3 bases, 4 bases remained unmatched.

This rearrangement joins TRBV27 to TRBJ1-4; D ambiguous. Germline V gene lookup returns CDR1 MNHEY and CDR2 SMNVEV (reference sequence). V lost 6 bases and J lost 0, with 8 bases in between. This CDR3 is built from 14 residues. CDR3 nucleotides: TGTGCCAGCAGCCCCATTGCAACTAATGAAAAACTGTTTTTT. Residues: CASSPIATNEKLFF.

This chain uses TRBV10-3 with TRBJ1-1; possibly TRBD1 for D (6 bases). Trimming shortened V by 6 bases and J by 4 bases, and 21 bases separated the two germline ends. CDR1 is ENHRY, CDR2 SYGVKD, per germline. CDR3 length: 16 residues. The CDR3: CAISGGQSNGATEAFF. In DNA, the CDR3 is TGTGCCATCAGCGGAGGACAGTCTAATGGGGCCACTGAAGCTTTCTTT.

The chain uses TRBV25-1 and TRBJ2-3; no clear D gene. This CDR3 is built from 14 residues. V was shortened by 2 bases and J by 4 bases, with 10 bases between the two germline ends. Germline-derived CDR1 and CDR2 are MGHDK and SYGVNS. The CDR3 here is CASSELPVSDTQYF. The CDR3 coding sequence is TGTGCCAGCAGTGAACTCCCAGTTTCAGATACGCAGTATTTT.

The V call is TRBV29-1, the J call TRBJ2-5; possible D gene TRBD1, 6 bases. The germline V gene encodes CDR1 SQVTM and CDR2 ANQGSEA. Trimming shortened V by 7 bases and J by 4 bases, and 25 bases separated the two germline ends. The CDR3 contains 16 residues. As DNA, the CDR3 is TGCAGCGCTATCTTATACAGGGAGAGTCCGAGAGAGACCCAGTACTTC. The encoded protein is CSAILYRESPRETQYF.

The chain employs TRBV19 and TRBJ1-1; 7 bases map to TRBD1. The trim removed 3 bases at V and 2 bases at J, leaving 3 bases unmatched. In germline, CDR1 is LNHDA, CDR2 SQIVND (reference sequence). CDR3 size: 14 residues. The CDR3 DNA is TGTGCCAGTAGTATCGGGACAGTTAACACTGAAGCTTTCTTT. It is translated as CASSIGTVNTEAFF.

The gene calls are TRBV6-1 and TRBJ2-7; TRBD1 aligns across 7 bases. There are 15 residues in the CDR3. V was clipped by 3 bases and J by 4 bases; unmatched bases: 9. Germline V gene data show CDR1 as MNHNS and CDR2 as SASEGT. The CDR3 DNA reads as TGTGCCAGCAGTGAGAAGAGGGACAGCCTTTACGAGCAGTACTTC. Protein sequence: CASSEKRDSLYEQYF.

J is TRBJ2-2 and V is TRBV5-5; the D gene is possibly TRBD1 (5 bases). The CDR3 sequence is 14 residues long. The V end lost 4 bases, the J end lost 3 bases, and 10 bases lay between the germline ends. From germline, CDR1 is SGHKS and CDR2 YYEKEE (reference sequence). The CDR3 spells CASSLTDYTGELFF. CDR3 coding DNA: TGTGCCAGCAGCCTGACAGACTACACCGGGGAGCTGTTTTTT.

This chain links TRBV13 with TRBJ2-3; unclear D gene. The CDR3 totals 15 residues. With 0 bases removed from V and 2 bases from J, the gap between germline ends came to 9 bases. CDR1 and CDR2 from the germline V gene are PRHDT and FYEKMQ (reference sequence). This chain's CDR3 is CASSLGVPPTDTQYF. The CDR3 DNA is TGTGCCAGCAGCTTAGGAGTGCCACCCACAGATACGCAGTATTTT.

The chain is built from TRBV19 and TRBJ1-2; the D gene is possibly TRBD1 (6 bases). The length of the CDR3 is 12 residues. CDR1 and CDR2 (germline): LNHDA, SQIVND (reference sequence). V lost 8 bases, J lost 4 bases, and 11 bases lay in between. The CDR3 loop reads CASQDRLYGYTF. The DNA for the CDR3 is TGTGCCAGTCAAGACAGGCTCTATGGCTACACCTTC. Drawing the rest from reference TRBV19 and TRBJ1-2, the complete variable domain is DGGITQSPKYLFRKEGQNVTLSCEQNLNHDAMYWYRQDPGQGLRLIYYSQIVNDFQKGDIAEGYSVSREKKESFPLTVTSAQKNPTAFYLCASQDRLYGYTFGSGTRLTVV.

This clone has a handful of counts. The V gene is TRBV13, the J gene TRBJ2-3; D remains unclear. V was pared by 0 bases and J by 4 bases, with 2 bases between. The CDR3 is 12 residues long. From germline, CDR1 is PRHDT and CDR2 FYEKMQ (reference sequence). CDR3 coding DNA: TGTGCCAGCAGCTTAGGGTCAGATACGCAGTATTTT. Protein product: CASSLGSDTQYF.

This chain connects TRBV9 to TRBJ1-2; D ambiguous. The CDR3 runs to 12 residues. V was pared by 3 bases and J by 8 bases, with 11 bases between. Germline V gene lookup returns CDR1 SGDLS and CDR2 YYNGEE. The CDR3 DNA reads as TGTGCCAGCAGCGCGGGAACGGAAGGCTACACCTTC. Encoded protein: CASSAGTEGYTF.

The V call is TRBV5-1, the J call TRBJ2-7; D is perhaps TRBD1 or TRBD2 (5 bases each). This CDR3 spans 15 amino acids. The germline CDR1 and CDR2 sequences are SGHRS and YFSETQ. Trimming pared 0 bases from V and 3 bases from J, leaving 13 bases between. CDR3 nucleotide sequence: TGCGCCAGCAGCTTGGGCGACAGAGGGAGCTACGAGCAGTACTTC. Its translation: CASSLGDRGSYEQYF.

This chain connects TRBV29-1 to TRBJ2-5; D unresolved. The CDR3 extends over 12 amino acids. V lost 5 bases and J lost 3, with 10 bases in between. The germline V gene has CDR1 SQVTM and CDR2 ANQGSEA. CDR3 amino acids: CSVKNGKETQYF. Written as DNA, the CDR3 is TGCAGCGTTAAGAACGGTAAAGAGACCCAGTACTTC.

V gene TRBV7-8 combines with J gene TRBJ1-3; TRBD1 aligns across 7 bases. Germline V lookup: CDR1 SGHVS, CDR2 FQNEAQ. This CDR3 contains 16 residues. Trimming removed 6 bases from V and 4 bases from J; junction bases left unmatched: 12. CDR3 sequence (DNA): TGTGCCAGCAGTCCAGACAGGGTTGTACCAGGAAACACCATATATTTT. Amino acid sequence: CASSPDRVVPGNTIYF.

The J gene is TRBJ1-4, the V gene TRBV13, with D uncertain. The CDR3 runs 15 residues. V lost 4 bases, J lost 6 bases, and 15 bases lay in between. Germline CDR1 reads PRHDT; CDR2 reads FYEKMQ (reference sequence). CDR3 residues: CASSSKGSGDEKLFF. CDR3 nucleotides: TGTGCCAGCAGCTCCAAAGGGTCCGGAGATGAAAAACTGTTTTTT.

This rearrangement joins TRBV5-1 to TRBJ2-1; 11 bases align to TRBD2. With 1 base clipped from V and 6 bases from J, the junction kept 6 bases outside the gene matches. CDR1 SGHRS and CDR2 YFSETQ come from the germline V gene. The CDR3 runs to 16 residues. As DNA, the CDR3 is TGCGCCAGCAGCTTGTTTAGGACTAGCGGGCCCAATGAGCAGTTCTTC. It is translated as CASSLFRTSGPNEQFF.

This clone has just one count. V gene TRBV7-6 combines with J gene TRBJ2-5; D is possibly TRBD2 (6 bases). Germline V gene data show CDR1 as SGHVS and CDR2 as FNYEAQ. The CDR3 is 13 amino acids. Trimming removed 8 bases at V and 2 bases at J, with 12 bases between. CDR3 nucleotides: TGTGCCAGCGGGCGGGGCCGGCAAGAGACCCAGTACTTC. It specifies CASGRGRQETQYF. Looking up the rest from reference TRBV7-6 and TRBJ2-5 gives the full variable domain: GAGVSQSPRYKVTKRGQDVALRCDPISGHVSLYWYRQALGQGPEFLTYFNYEAQQDKSGLPNDRFSAERPEGSISTLTIQRTEQRDSAMYRCASGRGRQETQYFGPGTRLLVL.

This chain joins TRBV5-6 and TRBJ2-1, with 8 bases lining up with TRBD2. Unmatched junction bases numbered 7, after V lost 2 bases and J lost 6 bases. The germline CDR1 and CDR2 sequences are SGHDT and YYEEEE. There are 15 residues in the CDR3. DNA for the CDR3: TGTGCCAGCAGCTTTTTTGCGGGGGGCCCCAATGAGCAGTTCTTC. Protein sequence: CASSFFAGGPNEQFF.

This clone was counted a single time. This rearrangement joins TRBV27 to TRBJ1-1; 7 nucleotides match TRBD1. J gave up 2 bases and V 5 bases, and 5 bases lay outside the gene matches. The V gene's germline CDR1 is MNHEY and CDR2 SMNVEV (reference sequence). The CDR3 has 14 residues. The CDR3 sequence: CASSIGTANTEAFF. The CDR3 coding sequence is TGTGCCAGCAGTATAGGGACAGCCAACACTGAAGCTTTCTTT.

CDR3 sequence (DNA): TGTGCCAGCAGTGAAAAAACTATGATGAACACTGAAGCTTTCTTT. Translating it yields CASSEKTMMNTEAFF. The rearrangement links TRBV6-1 to TRBJ1-1; D is unclear. This CDR3 comprises 15 residues. From germline, CDR1 is MNHNS and CDR2 SASEGT. Between the trimmed V and J ends, which lost 2 bases and 0 bases, there was a span of 10 bases.

V is TRBV4-2 and J is TRBJ1-1, with D uncertain. The CDR3 length is 15 residues. Trimming took off 3 bases at V and 0 bases at J, with 11 bases between the two ends. CDR1 and CDR2 (germline): LGHNA, YNFKEQ. CDR3 sequence reads: CASSQYKGMNTEAFF. The CDR3 DNA reads as TGTGCCAGCAGCCAGTACAAAGGAATGAACACTGAAGCTTTCTTT.

J is TRBJ2-1 and V is TRBV2, with TRBD1 matching over 8 bases. This CDR3 has 14 amino acids. The germline V gene has CDR1 SNHLY and CDR2 FYNNEI. V shed 11 bases and J 8 bases; nucleotides not matched to a gene: 14. This chain's CDR3 is CAFRDRGSGDEQFF. The CDR3 nucleotides are TGTGCCTTTAGAGACAGGGGATCCGGGGATGAGCAGTTCTTC.

This clone was counted a single time. The CDR3 bases are TGTGCCGTCGGGAATAGATATGGCTACACCTTC. Protein: CAVGNRYGYTF. V is TRBV10-3 and J is TRBJ1-2; D gene ambiguous. Trimming stripped 11 bases from V and 5 bases from J, with 12 bases between. Germline assignment: CDR1 ENHRY and CDR2 SYGVKD. The CDR3 has 11 residues.